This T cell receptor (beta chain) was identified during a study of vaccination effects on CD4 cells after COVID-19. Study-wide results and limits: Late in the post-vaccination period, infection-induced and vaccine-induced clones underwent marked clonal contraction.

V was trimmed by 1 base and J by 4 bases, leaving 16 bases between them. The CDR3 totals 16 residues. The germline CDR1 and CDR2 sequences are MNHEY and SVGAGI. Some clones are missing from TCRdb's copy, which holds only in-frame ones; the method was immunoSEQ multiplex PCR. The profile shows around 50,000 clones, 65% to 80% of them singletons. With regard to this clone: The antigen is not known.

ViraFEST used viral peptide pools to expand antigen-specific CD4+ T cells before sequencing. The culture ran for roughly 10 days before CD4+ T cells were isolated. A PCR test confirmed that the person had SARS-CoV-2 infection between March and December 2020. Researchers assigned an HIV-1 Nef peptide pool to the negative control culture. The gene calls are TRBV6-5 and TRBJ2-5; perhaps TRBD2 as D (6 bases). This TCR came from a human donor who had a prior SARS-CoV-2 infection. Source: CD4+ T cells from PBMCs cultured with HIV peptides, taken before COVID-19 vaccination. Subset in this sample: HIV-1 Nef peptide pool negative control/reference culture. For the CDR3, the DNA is TGTGCCAGCAGTTACTTGCTGGGGGGAAGTGGAGAGACCCAGTACTTC. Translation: CASSYLLGGSGETQYF.